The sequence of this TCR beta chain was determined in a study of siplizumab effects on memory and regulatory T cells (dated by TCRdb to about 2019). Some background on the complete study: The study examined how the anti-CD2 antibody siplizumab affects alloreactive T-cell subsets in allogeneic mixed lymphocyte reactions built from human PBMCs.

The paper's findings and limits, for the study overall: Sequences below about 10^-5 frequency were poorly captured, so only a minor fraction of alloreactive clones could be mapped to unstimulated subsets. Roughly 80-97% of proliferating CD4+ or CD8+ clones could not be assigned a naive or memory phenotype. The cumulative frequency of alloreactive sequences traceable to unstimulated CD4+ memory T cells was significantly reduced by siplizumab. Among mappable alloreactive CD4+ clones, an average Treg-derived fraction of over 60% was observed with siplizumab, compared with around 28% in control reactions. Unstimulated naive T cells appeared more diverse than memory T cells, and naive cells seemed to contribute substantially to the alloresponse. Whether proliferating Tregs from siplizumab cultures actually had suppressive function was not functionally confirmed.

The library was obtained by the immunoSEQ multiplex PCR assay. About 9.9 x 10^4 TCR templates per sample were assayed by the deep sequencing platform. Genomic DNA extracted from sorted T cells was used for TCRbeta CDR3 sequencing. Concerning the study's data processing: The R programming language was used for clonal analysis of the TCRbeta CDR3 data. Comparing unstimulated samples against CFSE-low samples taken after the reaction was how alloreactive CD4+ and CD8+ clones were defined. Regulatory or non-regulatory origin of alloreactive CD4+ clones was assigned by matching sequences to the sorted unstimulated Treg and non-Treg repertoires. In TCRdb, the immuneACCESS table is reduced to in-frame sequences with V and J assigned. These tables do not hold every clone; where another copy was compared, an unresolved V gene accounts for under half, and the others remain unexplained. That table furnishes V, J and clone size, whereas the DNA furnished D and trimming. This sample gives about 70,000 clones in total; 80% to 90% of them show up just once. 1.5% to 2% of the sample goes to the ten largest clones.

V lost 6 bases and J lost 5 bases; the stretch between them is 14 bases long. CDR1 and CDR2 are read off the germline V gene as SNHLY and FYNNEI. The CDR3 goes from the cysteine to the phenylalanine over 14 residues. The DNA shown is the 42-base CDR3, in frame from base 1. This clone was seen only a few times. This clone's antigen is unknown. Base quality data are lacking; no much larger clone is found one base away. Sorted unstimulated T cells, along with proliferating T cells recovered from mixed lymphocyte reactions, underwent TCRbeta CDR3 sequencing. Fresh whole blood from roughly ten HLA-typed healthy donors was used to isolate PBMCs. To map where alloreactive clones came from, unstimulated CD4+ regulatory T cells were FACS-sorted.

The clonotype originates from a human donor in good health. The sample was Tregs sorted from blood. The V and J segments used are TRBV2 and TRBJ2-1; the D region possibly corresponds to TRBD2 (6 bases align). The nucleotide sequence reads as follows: TGTGCCAGCAGCTCTCTCGGGACTGACAATGAGCAGTTCTTC. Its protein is CASSSLGTDNEQFF. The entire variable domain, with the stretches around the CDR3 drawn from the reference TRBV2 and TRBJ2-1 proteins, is EPEVTQTPSHQVTQMGQEVILRCVPISNHLYFYWYRQILGQKVEFLVSFYNNEISEKSEIFDDQFSVERPDGSNFTLKIRSTKLEDSAMYFCASSSLGTDNEQFFGPGTRLTVL.